These 19 T cell receptor beta chains were all obtained from the same sample, sequenced in a study of identical twins. TCRdb re-analysed the 5' RACE reads in MiXCR, keeping a single row per CDR3 protein. The sample shows 1.5 million to 2 million distinct CDR3 sequences, less than 40% of them seen only once. Sequenced material: cord blood. The receptor source for this set is a newborn girl in good health.

The table lists this clonotype with a few counts. The chain has TRBV29-1 and TRBJ2-7; the match to TRBD2 covers 7 bases. In germline, CDR1 is SQVTM, CDR2 ANQGSEA. The CDR3 is 15 amino acids. Trimming removed 1 base from V and 0 bases from J; junction bases left unmatched: 6. The CDR3 loop is CSVEGLAVSSYEQYF. CDR3 nucleotides: TGCAGCGTTGAAGGTCTAGCGGTTAGCTCCTACGAGCAGTACTTC.

This clonotype was seen a few times. The chain recombines TRBV27 with TRBJ1-2; D perhaps matches TRBD1 (6 bases). CDR1 and CDR2 from the germline V gene are MNHEY and SMNVEV (reference sequence). This CDR3 is 15 amino acids long. The V and J ends lost 0 bases and 0 bases respectively, with 8 bases between them. CDR3 region: CASSLSWTANYGYTF. CDR3 DNA: TGTGCCAGCAGTTTATCGTGGACAGCTAACTATGGCTACACCTTC.

This clonotype has only a few counts. The rearrangement joins TRBV6-7 to TRBJ2-3; D call uncertain. TRBV6-7 carries the ORF label, with uncertain function. V dropped 5 bases and J dropped 8 bases, with 17 bases sitting between them. The length of the CDR3 is 14 residues. The CDR3 loop is CASSRVYSGLTQYF. The CDR3 coding sequence is TGTGCCAGCAGTCGCGTCTATTCGGGCCTTACGCAGTATTTT.

This rearrangement joins TRBV3-1 to TRBJ2-1; 12 bases match TRBD2. The germline V gene encodes CDR1 LGHDT and CDR2 YNNKEL (reference sequence). V shed 4 bases, J shed 5 bases, and the junction held 9 bases outside the gene matches. The CDR3 covers 17 residues. For the CDR3, the DNA is TGTGCCAGCAGCCGTTTCCTAGCGGGGGGGCGTCACAATGAGCAGTTCTTC. This translates into CASSRFLAGGRHNEQFF.

This clonotype was picked up a small number of times. The chain is built from TRBV20-1 and TRBJ2-5, with D possibly matching TRBD1 (5 bases). The germline V gene encodes CDR1 DFQATT and CDR2 SNEGSKA (reference sequence). The CDR3 is made up of 13 amino acids. Between the trimmed V and J ends, which lost 6 bases and 1 base, there was a span of 12 bases. The CDR3 reads CSADAGFQETQYF. The CDR3 bases are TGCAGTGCGGATGCAGGGTTCCAAGAGACCCAGTACTTC.

With regard to this clonotype: Given a much more abundant clone one base away, this may be a read error. The V and J genes are TRBV5-1 and TRBJ1-2, with D tentatively TRBD1 (5 bases). The V gene's germline CDR1 is SGHRS and CDR2 YFSETQ. Between the trimmed V and J ends, which lost 5 bases and 2 bases, there was a span of 10 bases. The CDR3 extends over 13 amino acids. The CDR3 loop reads CASRPGRNYGYTF. Here the CDR3 DNA reads TGCGCCAGCAGACCGGGACGGAACTATGGCTACACCTTC.

This clonotype came up many times. The chain has TRBV3-1 and TRBJ1-5, with no clear D. V gave up 1 base and J gave up 0 bases, with 4 bases separating them. Germline CDR1 LGHDT, CDR2 YNNKEL (reference sequence). The CDR3 has 14 residues. The CDR3 reads CASSQGGSNQPQHF. DNA of the CDR3: TGTGCCAGCAGCCAAGGCGGTAGCAATCAGCCCCAGCATTTT.

This rearrangement joins TRBV12-3 or TRBV12-4 to TRBJ2-1; D unresolved. Between the trimmed V and J ends, which lost 3 bases and 10 bases, there was a span of 13 bases. This CDR3 comprises 13 residues. The CDR3 region is CASSFLGVEEQFF. CDR3 DNA: TGTGCCAGCAGTTTTCTTGGGGTCGAGGAGCAGTTCTTC.

The gene calls are TRBV5-1 and TRBJ1-4, with D uncertain. Germline V gene data show CDR1 as SGHRS and CDR2 as YFSETQ. With 4 bases removed from V and 5 bases from J, the gap between germline ends came to 12 bases. The CDR3 extends over 14 amino acids. Here the CDR3 DNA reads TGCGCCAGCAGCCCCCGTCCGGAAAATGAAAAACTGTTTTTT. Translation: CASSPRPENEKLFF.

The chain has TRBV27 and TRBJ1-4; TRBD1 might be the D (6 bases). The CDR3 is 14 residues long. Germline CDR1 and CDR2: MNHEY and SMNVEV (reference sequence). The V end lost 2 bases, the J end lost 8 bases, and 12 bases lay between the germline ends. The CDR3 loop is CASSLTSGVEKLFF. The CDR3 nucleotides are TGTGCCAGCAGTTTAACATCAGGGGTAGAAAAACTGTTTTTT. Full variable domain (outside the CDR3, taken from reference TRBV27 and TRBJ1-4): EAQVTQNPRYLITVTGKKLTVTCSQNMNHEYMSWYRQDPGLGLRQIYYSMNVEVTDKGDVPEGYKVSRKEKRNFPLILESPSPNQTSLYFCASSLTSGVEKLFFGSGTQLSVL.

Only a few counts were recorded for this clonotype. One end of the junction fails to match germline, which may point to a read error. The chain carries TRBV12-3 or TRBV12-4 and TRBJ1-2; no clear D. CDR3 length: 12 amino acids. The CDR3: CAGSPRHYGYTF. In DNA form, the CDR3 reads TGTGCCGGCAGTCCTCGACACTATGGCTACACCTTC.

As concerns this clonotype: Relative to the germline gene, one junction end is altered; a read error may explain this. V is TRBV12-3 or TRBV12-4 and J is TRBJ2-3; the D gene is possibly TRBD2 (6 bases). CDR3 size: 16 residues. CDR3 loop: CASSGPSDSSTDAQYF. The DNA for the CDR3 is TGTGCCAGCAGCGGGCCTAGCGACTCTAGCACAGATGCGCAGTATTTT.

The chain employs TRBV20-1 and TRBJ2-1; 10 bases are shared with TRBD2. The CDR3 is 17 residues long. CDR1 is DFQATT, CDR2 SNEGSKA, per germline (reference sequence). J lost 4 bases, V lost 0 bases, and 9 bases had no gene match. CDR3 DNA: TGCAGTGCTAGAGATGGCCGAACTAGCGGGACTTACAATGAGCAGTTCTTC. This gives the protein CSARDGRTSGTYNEQFF.

The V gene is TRBV4-2, the J gene TRBJ2-3; 9 bases are shared with TRBD2. V was clipped by 1 base and J by 5 bases; unmatched bases: 7. The germline gives CDR1 LGHNA, CDR2 YNFKEQ. This CDR3 has 16 amino acids. CDR3 sequence (DNA): TGTGCCAGCAGCCAAGTTGGCGGGGGGGCTGTAGATACGCAGTATTTT. Protein sequence: CASSQVGGGAVDTQYF.

The chain combines TRBV28 with TRBJ2-1, with D possibly TRBD2 on 6 matching bases. The DNA matches TRBJ2-7 better at its end, which makes the J call doubtful. The CDR3 sequence is 15 residues long. The germline V gene encodes CDR1 MDHEN and CDR2 SYDVKM. The CDR3, as DNA: TGTGCCAGCTATCCGGCGGGGCAATCCTACAATGAGCAGTACTTC. This codes for CASYPAGQSYNEQYF.

There are a few counts of this clonotype. The rearrangement uses TRBV29-1 and TRBJ1-2, with 7 positions matching TRBD1. CDR1 SQVTM and CDR2 ANQGSEA come from the germline V gene. J was trimmed by 4 bases and V by 4 bases; bases with no gene match: 6. The CDR3 is 13 residues long. The CDR3 region is CSVATGVAYGYTF. The CDR3 nucleotides read TGCAGCGTTGCCACAGGGGTGGCCTATGGCTACACCTTC.

This clonotype was seen more than once but under ten times. This chain uses TRBV28 with TRBJ2-5, with 8 bases identical to TRBD2. From germline, CDR1 is MDHEN and CDR2 SYDVKM. CDR3 length: 14 amino acids. With 8 bases clipped from V and 2 bases from J, the junction kept 7 bases outside the gene matches. The CDR3: CASFRSGAQETQYF. The CDR3 nucleotides read TGTGCCAGCTTCCGTAGCGGGGCTCAAGAGACCCAGTACTTC.

The chain uses TRBV7-2 and TRBJ2-1; D ambiguous. This CDR3 has 12 amino acids. V lost 1 base and J 10 bases, leaving 8 bases between the germline ends. Looked up from germline, CDR1 is SGHTA and CDR2 is FQGNSA. The CDR3 region is CASSLEVFEQFF. In nucleotides, the CDR3 is TGTGCCAGCAGCTTAGAAGTTTTCGAGCAGTTCTTC.

This clonotype has ten or more counts. The chain employs TRBV6-7 and TRBJ2-5; 7 bases line up with TRBD2. TRBV6-7 is an open reading frame whose function is uncertain. The CDR3 extends over 16 amino acids. V dropped 2 bases and J dropped 1; count of bases not matched to a gene: 7. The CDR3 loop is CASSYSGATSQETQYF. CDR3 DNA: TGTGCCAGCAGTTACAGCGGGGCAACTTCCCAAGAGACCCAGTACTTC.